The TCR beta chain under discussion was sequenced for a study of blood T cell repertoires in COVID-19. The wider study: The United States, Italy and Spain provided the acute and convalescent COVID-19 samples.

The Seattle patients joined while their infection was active and were tracked longitudinally afterward. Germline V lookup: CDR1 SQVTM, CDR2 ANQGSEA. Deletions cut 1 base from V and 6 bases from J, with 9 bases between. The CDR3 extends over 12 amino acids. How the authors handled the data: Cell counts per sample came from amplifying reference gene primers. Profiling relied on immunoSEQ multiplex PCR, and the TCRdb table lists in-frame clones only, not all of them. V and J calls plus clone size are reproduced from that table; the DNA served to infer D and trimming. This sample yields roughly 260,000 clones, of which around nine tenths are seen a single time; 10% to 12% belongs to the top ten.

This TCR came from a woman in her 30s with COVID-19, enrolled during active disease. This chain links TRBV29-1 with TRBJ1-2; D gene unclear. What was sequenced was peripheral blood. The CDR3 bases are TGCAGCGTTGAAGGTCAGACTAATGGCTACACCTTC. Protein product: CSVEGQTNGYTF.